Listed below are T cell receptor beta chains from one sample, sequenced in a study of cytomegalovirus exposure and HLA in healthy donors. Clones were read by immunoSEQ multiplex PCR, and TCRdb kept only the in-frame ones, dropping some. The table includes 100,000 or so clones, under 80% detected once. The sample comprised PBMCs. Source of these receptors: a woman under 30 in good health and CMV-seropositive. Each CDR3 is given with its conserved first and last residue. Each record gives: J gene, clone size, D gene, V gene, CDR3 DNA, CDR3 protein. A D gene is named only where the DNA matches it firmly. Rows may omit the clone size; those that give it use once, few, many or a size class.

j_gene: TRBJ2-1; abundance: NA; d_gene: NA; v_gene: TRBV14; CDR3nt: TGTGCCAGCAGCCGGGGCGGGATGGGTTATGAGCAGTTCTTC; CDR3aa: CASSRGGMGYEQFF
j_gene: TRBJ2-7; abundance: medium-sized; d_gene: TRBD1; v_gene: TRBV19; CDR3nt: TGTGCCAGTAGTATAGGGGGGACAGGACTCTACGAGCAGTACTTC; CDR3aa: CASSIGGTGLYEQYF
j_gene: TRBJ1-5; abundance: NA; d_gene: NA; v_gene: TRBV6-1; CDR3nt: TGTGCCAGCAGTGAAGCGGGGGCCGGCGGGCAGCCCCAGCATTTT; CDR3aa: CASSEAGAGGQPQHF
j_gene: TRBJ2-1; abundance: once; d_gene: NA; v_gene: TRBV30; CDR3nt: TGTGCCTGGAGGCCGAAATCCGCTAGCGACTACAATGAGCAGTTCTTC; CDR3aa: CAWRPKSASDYNEQFF
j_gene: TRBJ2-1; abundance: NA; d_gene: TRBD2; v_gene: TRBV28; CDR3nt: TGTGCCAGCAGTTTCCTTATGAGACTAGCGGGAGGGCCGTCCTACAATGAGCAGTTCTTC; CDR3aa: CASSFLMRLAGGPSYNEQFF
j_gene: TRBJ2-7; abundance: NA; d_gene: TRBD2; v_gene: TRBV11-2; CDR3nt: TGTGCCAGCAGCCCCCGACTAGCGGCGCCCTACGAGCAGTACTTC; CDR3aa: CASSPRLAAPYEQYF
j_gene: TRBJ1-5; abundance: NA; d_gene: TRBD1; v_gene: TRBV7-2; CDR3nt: TGTGCCAGCAGTCGGGACAGGGGGCAGGGACAGCCCCAGCATTTT; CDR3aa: CASSRDRGQGQPQHF
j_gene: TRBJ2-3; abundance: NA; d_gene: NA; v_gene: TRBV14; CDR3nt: TGTGCCAGCAGCCAAGATCTAGCGAGAGATACGCAGTATTTT; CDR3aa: CASSQDLARDTQYF
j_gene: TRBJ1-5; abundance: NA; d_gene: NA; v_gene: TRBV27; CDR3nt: TGTGCCACGCCGCGGGGAATGGGCCGGAGGGAGCATTTT; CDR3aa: CATPRGMGRREHF
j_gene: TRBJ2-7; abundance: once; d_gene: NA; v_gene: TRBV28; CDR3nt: TGTGCCAGCAGGGTCGGACAGTGGAGCTCCTACGAGCAGTACTTC; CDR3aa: CASRVGQWSSYEQYF
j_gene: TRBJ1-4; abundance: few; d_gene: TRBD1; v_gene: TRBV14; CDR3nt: TGTGCCAGCAGCCTCCCCAGACAGGGGAGGGAAAAACTGTTTTTT; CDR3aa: CASSLPRQGREKLFF
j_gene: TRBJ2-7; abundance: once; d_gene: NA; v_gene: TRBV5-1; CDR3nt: TGCGCCAGCAGCCGCGGGACCACACCATACGAGCAGTACTTC; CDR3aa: CASSRGTTPYEQYF
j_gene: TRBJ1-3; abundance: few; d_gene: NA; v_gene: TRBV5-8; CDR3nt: TGTGCCAGCAGCCCCCGGAACAGTCCAGCCGGCTTTAGAAACACCATATATTTT; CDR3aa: CASSPRNSPAGFRNTIYF
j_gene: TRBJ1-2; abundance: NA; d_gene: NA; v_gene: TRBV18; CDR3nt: TGTGCCAGATCAGCGAGGACTAACTATGGCTACACCTTC; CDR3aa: CARSARTNYGYTF
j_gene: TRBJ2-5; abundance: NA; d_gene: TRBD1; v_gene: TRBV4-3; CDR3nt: TGCGCCAGCAGCCAAGACAGGGGACAGGGCCCACAAGAGACCCAGTACTTC; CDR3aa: CASSQDRGQGPQETQYF
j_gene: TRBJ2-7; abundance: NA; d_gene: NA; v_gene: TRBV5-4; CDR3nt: TGTGCCAGCAGCTCGAAGAATTACAGTTACGAGCAGTACTTC; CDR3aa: CASSSKNYSYEQYF
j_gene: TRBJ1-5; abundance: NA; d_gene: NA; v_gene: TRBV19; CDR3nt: TGTGCCAGTACTTGGGAGAGCAATCAGCCCCAGCATTTT; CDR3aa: CASTWESNQPQHF
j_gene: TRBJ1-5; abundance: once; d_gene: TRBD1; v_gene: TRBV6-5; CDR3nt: TGTGCCAGCAGCCGGGACAGGAATCAGCCCCAGCATTTT; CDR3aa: CASSRDRNQPQHF
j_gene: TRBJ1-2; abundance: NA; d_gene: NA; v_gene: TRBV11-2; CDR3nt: TGTGCCAGCAGCTTATTTTCTGAGCTTGGTTATGGCTACACCTTC; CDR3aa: CASSLFSELGYGYTF
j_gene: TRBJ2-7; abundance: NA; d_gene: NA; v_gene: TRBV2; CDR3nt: TGTGCCAGTAGGGACTCTTGGGACGCGGACGAGCAGTACTTC; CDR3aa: CASRDSWDADEQYF
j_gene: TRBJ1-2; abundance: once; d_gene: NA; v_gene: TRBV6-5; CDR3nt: TGTGCCAGCAGTTACCCCAAGGGGCACTCCTATGGCTACACCTTC; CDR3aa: CASSYPKGHSYGYTF
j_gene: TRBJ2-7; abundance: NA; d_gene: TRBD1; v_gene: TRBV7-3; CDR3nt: TGTGCCAGCAGCTTAACCACAGGGGGCTCCTACGAGCAGTACTTC; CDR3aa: CASSLTTGGSYEQYF
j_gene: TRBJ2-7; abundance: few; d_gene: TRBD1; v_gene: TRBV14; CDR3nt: TGTGCCAGCAGCCTAGGGACAGGCGGCCCCCTGGAGCAGTACTTC; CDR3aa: CASSLGTGGPLEQYF
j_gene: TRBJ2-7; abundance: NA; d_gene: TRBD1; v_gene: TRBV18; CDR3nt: TGTGCCAGCTCCCGTCCGGGACAGGATTACGAGCAGTACTTC; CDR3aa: CASSRPGQDYEQYF
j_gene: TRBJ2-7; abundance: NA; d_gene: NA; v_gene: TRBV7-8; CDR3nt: TGTGCCAGCAGCTTTGGGGCCAGGAGCTCCTACGAGCAGTACTTC; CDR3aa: CASSFGARSSYEQYF
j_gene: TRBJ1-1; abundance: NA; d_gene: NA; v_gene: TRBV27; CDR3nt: TGTGCCAGCAGTTTATCTCTGTTTTCCACTGAAGCTTTCTTT; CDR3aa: CASSLSLFSTEAFF
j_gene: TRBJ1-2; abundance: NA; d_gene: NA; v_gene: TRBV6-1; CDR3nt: TGTGCCAGCAGAGAAGGGACACGAGGCTACACCTTC; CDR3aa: CASREGTRGYTF
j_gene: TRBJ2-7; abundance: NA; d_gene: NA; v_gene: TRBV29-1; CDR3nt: TGCAGCGTTGTCTACAGCTCCTACGAGCAGTACTTC; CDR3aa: CSVVYSSYEQYF
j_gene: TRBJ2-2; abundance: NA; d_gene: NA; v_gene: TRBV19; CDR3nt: TGTGCCGGCAGCGGGTACACCGGGGAGCTGTTTTTT; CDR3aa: CAGSGYTGELFF
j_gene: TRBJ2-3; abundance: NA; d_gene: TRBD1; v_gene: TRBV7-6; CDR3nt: TGTGCCAGCAGCTCGAAGACAGGGCCTAGGGATACGCAGTATTTT; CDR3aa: CASSSKTGPRDTQYF
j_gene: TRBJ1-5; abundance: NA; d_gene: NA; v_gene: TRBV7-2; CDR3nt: TGTGCCAGCAGCTTAGTGAGCGGTAATAGCAATCAGCCCCAGCATTTT; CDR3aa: CASSLVSGNSNQPQHF
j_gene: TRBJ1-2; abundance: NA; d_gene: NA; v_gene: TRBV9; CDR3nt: TGTGCCAGCAGCCCGAGCCGAACGGGGAACTATGGCTACACCTTC; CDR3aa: CASSPSRTGNYGYTF
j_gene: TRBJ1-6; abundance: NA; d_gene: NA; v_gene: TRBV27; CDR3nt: TGTGCCAGCAGTAACAGGGAGTATTCACCCCTCCACTTT; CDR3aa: CASSNREYSPLHF
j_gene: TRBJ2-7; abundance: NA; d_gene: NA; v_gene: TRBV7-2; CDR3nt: TGTGCCAGCAGCTTAACGGGAGTGAACGAGCAGTACTTC; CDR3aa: CASSLTGVNEQYF
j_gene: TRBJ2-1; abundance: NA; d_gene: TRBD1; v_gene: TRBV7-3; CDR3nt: TGTGCCAGCAGCTCTACCGGGACAGGGAATGAGCAGTTCTTC; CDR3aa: CASSSTGTGNEQFF
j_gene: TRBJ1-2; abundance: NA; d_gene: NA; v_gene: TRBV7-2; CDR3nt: TGTGCCAGCAGCTTGGCCCCTGGGGCCAACTATGGCTACACCTTC; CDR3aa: CASSLAPGANYGYTF
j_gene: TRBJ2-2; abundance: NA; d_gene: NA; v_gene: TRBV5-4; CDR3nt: TGTGCCAGCAGCCTCATCGACAGACGAAATGCCGGGGAGCTGTTTTTT; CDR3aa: CASSLIDRRNAGELFF
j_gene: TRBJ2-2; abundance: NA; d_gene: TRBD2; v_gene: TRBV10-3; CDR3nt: TGTGCCATCAGTGACCCTTTGGGACTAGCGGGGGGTAACACCGGGGAGCTGTTTTTT; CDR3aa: CAISDPLGLAGGNTGELFF
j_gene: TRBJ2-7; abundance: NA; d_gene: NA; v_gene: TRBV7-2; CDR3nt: TGTGCCAGCAGCTTAGTATTAGCCGAGCAGTACTTC; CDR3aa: CASSLVLAEQYF
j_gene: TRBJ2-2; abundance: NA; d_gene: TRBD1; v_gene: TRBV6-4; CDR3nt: TGTGCCAGCAGTGTTCAGGGGGACACCGGGGAGCTGTTTTTT; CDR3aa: CASSVQGDTGELFF
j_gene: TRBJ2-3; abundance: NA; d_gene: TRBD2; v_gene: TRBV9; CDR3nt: TGTGCCAGCAGCGTAGAGCCTAGCGGGAAGACAGATACGCAGTATTTT; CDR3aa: CASSVEPSGKTDTQYF
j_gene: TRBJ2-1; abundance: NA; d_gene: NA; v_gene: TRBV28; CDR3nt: TGTGCCAGCAGTTCCACAGGCTCGAGCTCCTACAATGAGCAGTTCTTC; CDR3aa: CASSSTGSSSYNEQFF